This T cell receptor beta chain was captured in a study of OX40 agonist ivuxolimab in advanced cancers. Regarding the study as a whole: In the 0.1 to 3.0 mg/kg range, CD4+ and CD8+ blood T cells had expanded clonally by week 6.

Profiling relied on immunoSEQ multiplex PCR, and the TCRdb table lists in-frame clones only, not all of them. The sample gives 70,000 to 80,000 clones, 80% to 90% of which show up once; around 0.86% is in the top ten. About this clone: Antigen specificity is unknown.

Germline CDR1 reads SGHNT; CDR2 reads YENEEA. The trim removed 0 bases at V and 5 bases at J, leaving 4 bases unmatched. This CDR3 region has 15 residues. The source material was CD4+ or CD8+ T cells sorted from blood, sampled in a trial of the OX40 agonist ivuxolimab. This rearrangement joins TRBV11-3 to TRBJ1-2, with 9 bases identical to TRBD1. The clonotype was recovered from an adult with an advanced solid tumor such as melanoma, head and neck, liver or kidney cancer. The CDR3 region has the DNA TGTGCCAGCAGCTTAGATGGGACAGGGATATATGGCTACACCTTC. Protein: CASSLDGTGIYGYTF.